This TCR beta chain appears in the sequencing data of a study of T cell changes during pregnancy in multiple sclerosis. There are 13 residues in the CDR3. The germline gives CDR1 MNHNS, CDR2 SASEGT. V was trimmed by 2 bases and J by 10 bases, leaving 11 bases between them. Here immunoSEQ multiplex PCR was the method, and the copy in TCRdb shows in-frame clones only, minus some. This table holds roughly 74,000 clones, around nine tenths found once. The sequence was obtained from a female donor with multiple sclerosis, enrolled in a pregnancy study. The chain carries TRBV6-1 and TRBJ1-4; no definite D call. The sequencing here drew on peripheral blood, taken before pregnancy. The CDR3 reads CASSESGEGKLFF. CDR3 in DNA: TGTGCCAGCAGTGAATCGGGCGAGGGAAAACTGTTTTTT.